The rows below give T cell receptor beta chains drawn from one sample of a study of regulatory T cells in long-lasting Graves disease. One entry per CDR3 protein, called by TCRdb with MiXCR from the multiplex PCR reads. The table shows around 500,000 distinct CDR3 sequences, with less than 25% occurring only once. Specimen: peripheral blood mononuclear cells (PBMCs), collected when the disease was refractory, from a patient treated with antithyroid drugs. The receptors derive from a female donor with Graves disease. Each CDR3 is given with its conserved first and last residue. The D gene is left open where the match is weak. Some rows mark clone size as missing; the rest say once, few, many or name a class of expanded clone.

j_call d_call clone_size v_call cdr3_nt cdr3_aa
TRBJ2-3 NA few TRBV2 TGTGCCAGCACACTCCCGGGACGCCCCTCCAGGTCGCAGTATTTT CASTLPGRPSRSQYF
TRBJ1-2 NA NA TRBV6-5 TGTGCCAGCAGTTACGACAAGGGGATCGGCTACACCTTC CASSYDKGIGYTF
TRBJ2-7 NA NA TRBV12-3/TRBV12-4 TGTGCCAGCAGTTTAGATTTCCACGAGCAGTACTTC CASSLDFHEQYF
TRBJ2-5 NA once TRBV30 TGTGCCTGGAGTGTAAAGGCAGGGAAAGGGACCCAGTACTTC CAWSVKAGKGTQYF
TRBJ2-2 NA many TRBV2 TGTGCCAGCAGTGAAGCGAAAAGGGACGGGGAGCTGTTTTTT CASSEAKRDGELFF
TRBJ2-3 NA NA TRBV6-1 TGTGCCAGCAGTAGACTCTCCAGACAGCGAACAGATACGCAGTATTTT CASSRLSRQRTDTQYF
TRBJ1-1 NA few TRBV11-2 TGTGCCAGCAGCTTAGCCAGTCGCCCTATGAACACTGAAGCTTTCTTT CASSLASRPMNTEAFF
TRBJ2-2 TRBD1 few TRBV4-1 TGCGCCAGCAATAATCAACCCCAAGGGAGGGACAGGGAGGACGGGGAGCTGTTTTTT CASNNQPQGRDREDGELFF
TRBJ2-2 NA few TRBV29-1 TGCAGCGCCTTAGGGTCTAGCGCCGGGGAGCTGTTTTTT CSALGSSAGELFF
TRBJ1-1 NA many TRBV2 TGTGCCAGCAGTCCCTCGGGCGGGGGGAACACTGAAGCTTTCTTT CASSPSGGGNTEAFF
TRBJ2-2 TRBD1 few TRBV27 TGTGCCAGCAGTATTTACAGGGGAATCGGGGAGCTGTTTTTT CASSIYRGIGELFF
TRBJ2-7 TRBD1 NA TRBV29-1 TGCAGCGTCCTTGGACAGGGGGCTCTCGACGAGCAGTACTTC CSVLGQGALDEQYF
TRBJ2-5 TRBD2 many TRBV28 TGTGCCAGCAGTCCATTGGGACTAGAGGAGACCCAGTACTTC CASSPLGLEETQYF
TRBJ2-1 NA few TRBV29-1 TGCAGCGTCCCTAGGACAGCTTACAATGAGCAGTTCTTC CSVPRTAYNEQFF
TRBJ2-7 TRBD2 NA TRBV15 TGTGCCACCAGCAGATCCGAGGGGACTAGTCCCCTCTACGAGCAGTACTTC CATSRSEGTSPLYEQYF
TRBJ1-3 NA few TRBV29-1 TGCAGCGGGGTTCTGTCCTCTGGAAACACCATATATTTT CSGVLSSGNTIYF
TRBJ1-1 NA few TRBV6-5 TGTGCCAGCAGTTACTCTGGCAGGGTAGCTGAAGCTTTCTTT CASSYSGRVAEAFF
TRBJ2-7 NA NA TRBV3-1 TGTGCCAGCAGCCAAAACGGGGTCTACGAGCAGTACTTC CASSQNGVYEQYF
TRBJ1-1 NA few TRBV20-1 TGCAGTGCTACTCGGACCGAGAACACTGAAGCTTTCTTT CSATRTENTEAFF
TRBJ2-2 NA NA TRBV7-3 TGTGCCAGCAGCCGCCGTGAGACCGGGGAGCTGTTTTTT CASSRRETGELFF
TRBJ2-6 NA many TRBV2 TGTGCCAGCTCGCAGAACGACTTCTCTGGGGCCAACGTCCTGACTTTC CASSQNDFSGANVLTF
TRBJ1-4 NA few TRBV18 TGTGCCAGCTCATCGACTAGTGGTGTTAATGAAAAACTGTTTTTT CASSSTSGVNEKLFF
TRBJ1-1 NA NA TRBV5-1 TGCGCCAGTACCAGGGGAACCCTGAACACTGAAGCTTTCTTT CASTRGTLNTEAFF
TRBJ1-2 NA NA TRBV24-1 TGTGCCACCAGTGATCCGTCGGGTTACAGGGGCTACACCTTC CATSDPSGYRGYTF
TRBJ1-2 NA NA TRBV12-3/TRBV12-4 TGTGCCAGCAGTTTTTTGGTCAGCGACTATGGCTACACCTTC CASSFLVSDYGYTF
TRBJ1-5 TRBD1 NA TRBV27 TGTGCCAGCAGTCCGGGGACAGGGGGCCCCCAGCCCCAGCATTTT CASSPGTGGPQPQHF
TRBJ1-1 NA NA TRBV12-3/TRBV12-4 TGTGCCAGCAGCCAGCGGAACGCTGAAGCTTTCTTT CASSQRNAEAFF
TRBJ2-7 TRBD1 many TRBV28 TGTGCCAGCAGGGAGGACAGGATGTATCCTGGGGAGCAGTACTTC CASREDRMYPGEQYF
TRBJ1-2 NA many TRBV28 TGTGCCAGCAGGCAAAGGGCGGCCTATGGCTACACCTTC CASRQRAAYGYTF
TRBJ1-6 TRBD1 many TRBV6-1 TGTGCCAGCAGCCATAATTCCGGGACAGCCAATTCACCCCTCCACTTT CASSHNSGTANSPLHF
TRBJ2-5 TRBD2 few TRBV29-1 TGCAGCGTTGAAGATATGGCTAGCGGGGGAGAGACCCAGTACTTC CSVEDMASGGETQYF
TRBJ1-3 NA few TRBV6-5 TGTGCCAGCAGTTACGGCGGGGGAGGATCTGGAAACACCATATATTTT CASSYGGGGSGNTIYF
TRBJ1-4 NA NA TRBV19 TGTGCCAGTAATCCACAGGTCTATGATGAAAAACTGTTTTTT CASNPQVYDEKLFF
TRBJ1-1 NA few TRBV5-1 TGCGCCAGCAGCTCCGAATGGAAGACTGAAGCTTTCTTT CASSSEWKTEAFF
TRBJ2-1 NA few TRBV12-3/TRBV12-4 TGTGCCAGCAGTTCCGGTAGGCGCTCCTACAATGAGCAGTTCTTC CASSSGRRSYNEQFF
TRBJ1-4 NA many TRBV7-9 TGTGCCAGCAGCCCACAGGAGAATGAAAAACTGTTTTTT CASSPQENEKLFF
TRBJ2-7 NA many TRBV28 TGTGCCAGCCGACCCACTAGCCGTAGCTCCTACGAGCAGTACTTC CASRPTSRSSYEQYF
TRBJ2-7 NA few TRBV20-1 TGCAGTGCTAGAGGACTCGTTTCTTCGGAGCAGTACTTC CSARGLVSSEQYF
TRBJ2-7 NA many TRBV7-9 TGTGCCAGCAGCTCGACAGAGTATTACACCTACGAGCAGTACTTC CASSSTEYYTYEQYF
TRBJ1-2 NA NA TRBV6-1 TGTGCCAGCAGGAGGACCTTTGTGTTCGGCTACACCTTC CASRRTFVFGYTF
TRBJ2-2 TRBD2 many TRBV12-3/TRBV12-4 TGTGCCAGCAGTCCCGGACTAGCGGGAGAACCGAGGGAGCTGTTTTTT CASSPGLAGEPRELFF
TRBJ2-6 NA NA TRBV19 TGTGCCAGTAGTATCGCGTCGTCTGGGGCCAACGTCCTGACTTTC CASSIASSGANVLTF
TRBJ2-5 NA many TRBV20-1 TGCAGTGCTAGAGATTCGCTGTGGGAGACCCAGTACTTC CSARDSLWETQYF
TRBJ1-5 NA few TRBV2 TGTGCCAGCAGTGGAGGGTGGGGTGGCAATCAGCCCCAGCATTTT CASSGGWGGNQPQHF